Sequencing of this T cell receptor beta chain was carried out in a study of T cells in Graves' hyperthyroidism and ophthalmopathy. Amplification of TCR beta CDR3 regions used RNA as the template. HTBI primers drove first-round RT-PCR of the TCR CDR3. One entry per CDR3 protein results from TCRdb running MiXCR on the multiplex PCR reads. The repertoire consists of a few hundred thousand distinct CDR3 sequences, with 15% to 20% occurring once and the leading ten covering 25% to 35%. This clonotype was recorded at least ten times. The V gene's germline CDR1 is MNHEY and CDR2 SMNVEV (reference sequence). The V and J ends lost 9 bases and 11 bases, in that order; junction bases with no gene match: 7. The CDR3 is made up of 11 amino acids.

The origin of this receptor is a woman in her twenties or thirties with Graves' ophthalmopathy. This chain links TRBV27 with TRBJ1-5; 7 bases are shared with TRBD1. Sequences were obtained from blood. The CDR3 region is CASREGTAQHF. CDR3 DNA sequence: TGTGCCAGTAGGGAAGGGACAGCCCAGCATTTT.